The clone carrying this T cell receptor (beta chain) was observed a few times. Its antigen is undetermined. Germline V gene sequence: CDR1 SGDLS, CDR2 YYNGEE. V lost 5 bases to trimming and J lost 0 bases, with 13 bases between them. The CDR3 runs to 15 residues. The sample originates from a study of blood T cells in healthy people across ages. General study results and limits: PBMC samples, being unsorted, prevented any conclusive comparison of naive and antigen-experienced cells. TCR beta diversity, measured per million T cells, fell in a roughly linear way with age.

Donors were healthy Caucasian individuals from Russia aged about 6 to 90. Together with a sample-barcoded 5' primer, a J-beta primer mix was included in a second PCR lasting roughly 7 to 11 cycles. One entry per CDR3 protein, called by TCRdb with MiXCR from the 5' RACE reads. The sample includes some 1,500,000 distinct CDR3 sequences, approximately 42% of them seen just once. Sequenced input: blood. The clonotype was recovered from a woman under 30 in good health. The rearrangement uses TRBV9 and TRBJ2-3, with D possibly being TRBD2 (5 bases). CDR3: CASSVSGYSTDTQYF. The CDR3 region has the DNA TGTGCCAGCAGTGTAAGCGGCTATAGCACAGATACGCAGTATTTT.